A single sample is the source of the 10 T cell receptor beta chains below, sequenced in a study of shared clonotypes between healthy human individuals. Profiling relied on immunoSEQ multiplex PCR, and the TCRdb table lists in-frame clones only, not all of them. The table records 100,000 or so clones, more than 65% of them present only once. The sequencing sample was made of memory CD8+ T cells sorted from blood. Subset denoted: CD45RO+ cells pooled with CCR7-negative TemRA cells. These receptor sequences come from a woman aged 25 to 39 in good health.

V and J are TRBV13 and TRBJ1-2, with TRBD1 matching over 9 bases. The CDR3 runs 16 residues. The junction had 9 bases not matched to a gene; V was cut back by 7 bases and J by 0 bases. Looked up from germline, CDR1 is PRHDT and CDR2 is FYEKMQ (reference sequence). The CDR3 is CASTPGQGRANYGYTF. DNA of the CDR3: TGTGCCAGCACCCCGGGACAGGGTAGAGCTAACTATGGCTACACCTTC.

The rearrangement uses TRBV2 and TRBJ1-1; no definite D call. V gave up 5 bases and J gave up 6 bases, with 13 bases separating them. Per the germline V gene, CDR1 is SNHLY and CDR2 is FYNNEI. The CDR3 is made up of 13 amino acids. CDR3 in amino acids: CASSLRQPAEAFF. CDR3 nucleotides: TGTGCCAGCAGTCTCCGACAACCCGCTGAAGCTTTCTTT.

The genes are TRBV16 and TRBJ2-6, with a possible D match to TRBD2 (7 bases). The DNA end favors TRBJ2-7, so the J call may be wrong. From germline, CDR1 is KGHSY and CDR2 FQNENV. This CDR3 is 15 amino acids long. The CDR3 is CASTHGGHLVYEQYF. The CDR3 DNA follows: TGTGCCAGCACCCACGGGGGGCACTTGGTCTACGAGCAGTACTTC.

CDR3 sequence: CASRPSGSGRNEQFF. The CDR3 nucleotides read TGTGCCAGCAGACCGAGCGGGAGTGGTAGGAATGAGCAGTTCTTC. The chain employs TRBV6-1 and TRBJ2-1; 8 bases match TRBD2. Losses at the gene ends were 6 bases for V and 7 bases for J; bases not matched to a gene: 11. Germline CDR1 MNHNS, CDR2 SASEGT. CDR3 length: 15 residues.

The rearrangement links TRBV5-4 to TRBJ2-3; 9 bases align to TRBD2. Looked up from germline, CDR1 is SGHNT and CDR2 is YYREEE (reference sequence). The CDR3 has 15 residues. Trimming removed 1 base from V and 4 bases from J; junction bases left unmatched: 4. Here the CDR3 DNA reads TGTGCCAGCAGCTTGTCGCGCGGGAGGGCAGATACGCAGTATTTT. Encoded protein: CASSLSRGRADTQYF.

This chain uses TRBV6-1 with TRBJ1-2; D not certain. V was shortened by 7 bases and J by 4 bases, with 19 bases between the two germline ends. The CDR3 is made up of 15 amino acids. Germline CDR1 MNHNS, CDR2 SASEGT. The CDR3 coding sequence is TGTGCCAGCACCCCCAATCTGGGGAGCCGCTATGGCTACACCTTC. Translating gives CASTPNLGSRYGYTF.

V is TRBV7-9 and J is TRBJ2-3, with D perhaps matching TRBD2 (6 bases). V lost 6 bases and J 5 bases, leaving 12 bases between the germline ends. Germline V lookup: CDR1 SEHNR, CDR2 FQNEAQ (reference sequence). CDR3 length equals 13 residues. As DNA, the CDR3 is TGTGCCAGCAGTCAGCGGGTCCAAGATACGCAGTATTTT. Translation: CASSQRVQDTQYF.

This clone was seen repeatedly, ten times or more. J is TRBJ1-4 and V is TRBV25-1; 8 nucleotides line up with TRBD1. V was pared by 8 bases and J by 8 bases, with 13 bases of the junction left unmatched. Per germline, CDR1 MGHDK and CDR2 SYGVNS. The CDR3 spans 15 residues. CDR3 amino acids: CASAGTGVVGEKLFF. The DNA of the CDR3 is TGTGCCAGCGCCGGGACAGGAGTTGTAGGAGAAAAACTGTTTTTT.

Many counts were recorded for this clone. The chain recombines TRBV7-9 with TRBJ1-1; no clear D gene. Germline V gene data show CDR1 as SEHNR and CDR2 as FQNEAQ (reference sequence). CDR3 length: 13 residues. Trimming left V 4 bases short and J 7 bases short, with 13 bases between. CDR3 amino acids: CASSSGSRGEAFF. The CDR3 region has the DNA TGTGCCAGCAGCTCCGGGTCCCGAGGTGAAGCTTTCTTT.

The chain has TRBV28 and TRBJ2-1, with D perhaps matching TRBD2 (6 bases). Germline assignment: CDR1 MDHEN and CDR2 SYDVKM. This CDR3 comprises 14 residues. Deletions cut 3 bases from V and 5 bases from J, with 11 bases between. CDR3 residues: CASSLGRDDNEQFF. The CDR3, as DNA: TGTGCCAGCAGTTTGGGGCGGGATGACAATGAGCAGTTCTTC.